The 15 T cell receptor beta chains given below trace back to one sample, sequenced in a study of Ad26.COV2.S vaccination and SARS-CoV-2 variants. Specified treatment: about 20 received Ad26.COV2.S at low or high dose, single or two shots; about 5 received placebo; per-sample allocation not given. The study sampled participants on day 63 after the first vaccine or placebo injection. The table came from immunoSEQ multiplex PCR; TCRdb's copy has only in-frame clones and leaves some out. Of 350,000 to 450,000 clones in the sample, around 91% were seen once. This specimen consisted of peripheral blood, obtained in a trial of Ad26.COV2.S vaccine versus placebo. The receptor source for this set is a person aged 18 to 65 who received the Ad26.COV2.S COVID-19 vaccine or a placebo.

The chain uses TRBV28 and TRBJ2-5; D unresolved. CDR1 is MDHEN, CDR2 SYDVKM, per germline. The CDR3 length is 12 residues. The V end lost 8 bases, the J end lost 6 bases, and 13 bases lay between the germline ends. The CDR3 spells CASQDPLKTQYF. The CDR3 nucleotides read TGTGCCAGCCAGGATCCCCTGAAGACCCAGTACTTC.

The sample holds a few counts of this clone. V is TRBV27 and J is TRBJ2-4; D might be TRBD2 (5 bases). The CDR3 has 15 residues. Germline V lookup: CDR1 MNHEY, CDR2 SMNVEV (reference sequence). With 3 bases removed from V and 2 bases from J, the gap between germline ends came to 11 bases. CDR3 in amino acids: CASSLREWSKNIQYF. CDR3 nucleotides: TGTGCCAGCAGTTTGAGGGAGTGGTCCAAAAACATTCAGTACTTC.

In DNA, the CDR3 is TGTGCCAGCAGCCTGACGGGGAGCTCCTACGAGCAGTACTTC. It translates to CASSLTGSSYEQYF. This chain links TRBV5-4 with TRBJ2-7; perhaps TRBD2 as D (5 bases). CDR1 is SGHNT and CDR2 is YYREEE in the germline V gene (reference sequence). The CDR3 is 14 amino acids. Trimming stripped 4 bases from V and 0 bases from J, with 11 bases between.

The chain links TRBV28 to TRBJ2-7; tentatively, D is TRBD1 (5 bases). With 8 bases removed from V and 0 bases from J, the gap between germline ends came to 14 bases. CDR1 and CDR2 (germline): MDHEN, SYDVKM. The CDR3 covers 14 residues. CDR3 amino acids: CASVMDTSSYEQYF. Written as DNA, the CDR3 is TGTGCCAGCGTAATGGACACCAGCTCCTACGAGCAGTACTTC. The whole variable domain, remainder taken from reference TRBV28 and TRBJ2-7, is DVKVTQSSRYLVKRTGEKVFLECVQDMDHENMFWYRQDPGLGLRLIYFSYDVKMKEKGDIPEGYSVSREKKERFSLILESASTNQTSMYLCASVMDTSSYEQYFGPGTRLTVT.

This chain joins TRBV11-2 and TRBJ2-3, with TRBD2 matching over 11 bases. Looked up from germline, CDR1 is SGHAT and CDR2 is FQNNGV. The CDR3 length is 17 residues. The trim removed 3 bases at V and 4 bases at J, leaving 9 bases unmatched. DNA of the CDR3: TGTGCCAGCAGCTTCCGTCATAGCGGGAGGGCCCCAGATACGCAGTATTTT. Amino acids: CASSFRHSGRAPDTQYF.

This clone occurred a few times. The chain links TRBV7-8 to TRBJ1-3; D not resolved. Germline V gives CDR1 SGHVS, CDR2 FQNEAQ. V was clipped by 4 bases and J by 0 bases, with 7 bases between them. The CDR3 extends over 14 amino acids. DNA for the CDR3: TGTGCCAGCAGCTCGGGCCTCTCTGGAAACACCATATATTTT. It codes for CASSSGLSGNTIYF.

The CDR3 spells CASSIRPGQGGTDTQYF. The CDR3 DNA sequence: TGTGCCAGTAGTATAAGGCCCGGACAGGGTGGCACAGATACGCAGTATTTT. This chain connects TRBV19 to TRBJ2-3, with 8 bases matching TRBD1. CDR1 is LNHDA, CDR2 SQIVND, per germline (reference sequence). CDR3 length equals 17 residues. J lost 1 base, V lost 2 bases, and 8 bases had no gene match. The variable domain in full, completed from reference TRBV19 and TRBJ2-3, reads DGGITQSPKYLFRKEGQNVTLSCEQNLNHDAMYWYRQDPGQGLRLIYYSQIVNDFQKGDIAEGYSVSREKKESFPLTVTSAQKNPTAFYLCASSIRPGQGGTDTQYFGPGTRLTVL.

V gene TRBV6-5 combines with J gene TRBJ1-6; D is unclear. The germline V gene encodes CDR1 MNHEY and CDR2 SVGAGI. V was shortened by 0 bases and J by 11 bases, with 17 bases between the two germline ends. The CDR3 sequence is 16 residues long. In nucleotides, the CDR3 is TGTGCCAGCAGTTACTCTGGGTTCGTCCTAGGGACACCCCTCCACTTT. Translating gives CASSYSGFVLGTPLHF.

The rearrangement joins TRBV5-1 to TRBJ1-6; 9 positions match TRBD1. Trimming removed 1 base from V and 9 bases from J; junction bases left unmatched: 5. The germline CDR1 and CDR2 sequences are SGHRS and YFSETQ. The CDR3 totals 15 residues. CDR3 amino acids: CASSLTGQGRSPLHF. The CDR3 DNA reads as TGCGCCAGCAGCTTGACGGGACAGGGTCGTTCACCCCTCCACTTT.

The chain carries TRBV10-1 and TRBJ2-1; maybe TRBD1 (7 bases). Germline CDR1 is WNHNN and CDR2 is SYGVQD (reference sequence). There are 13 residues in the CDR3. Trimming took off 8 bases at V and 13 bases at J, with 21 bases between the two ends. CDR3 DNA: TGCGCCAGCCGCCAGGGGGGTACGTTTGAACAGTTCTTC. Its translation: CASRQGGTFEQFF.

This clone has a single count. V and J are TRBV5-1 and TRBJ1-6; 7 bases map to TRBD1. The CDR3 extends over 14 amino acids. Trimming cost V 5 bases and J 6 bases; bases outside gene matches: 5. Germline V gene data show CDR1 as SGHRS and CDR2 as YFSETQ. The CDR3 loop reads CASSTTGFNSPLHF. In DNA form, the CDR3 reads TGCGCCAGCAGTACGACAGGGTTTAATTCACCCCTCCACTTT.

The CDR3 DNA reads TGTGCCAGCTCAGGACTAGCGGGGTCCAATGAGCAGTTCTTC. Translated, it gives CASSGLAGSNEQFF. The chain couples TRBV18 to TRBJ2-1, with 12 bases lining up with TRBD2. The CDR3 length is 14 residues. V trimming: 5 bases; J trimming: 6 bases; junction bases outside the gene matches: 2. Germline V CDR1 and CDR2: KGHSH, LQKENI.

This clone occurred once. The rearrangement joins TRBV4-2 to TRBJ2-1; TRBD2 might be the D (6 bases). The CDR3 spans 15 residues. Germline CDR1 and CDR2: LGHNA and YNFKEQ. Trimming removed 3 bases at V and 5 bases at J, with 14 bases between. Here the CDR3 reads CASSHGGTYNNEQFF. CDR3 in DNA: TGTGCCAGCAGCCATGGCGGGACTTACAACAATGAGCAGTTCTTC.

The CDR3 sequence is CASSRTSGTNTGELFF. CDR3 sequence (DNA): TGCGCCAGCAGTCGGACTAGCGGGACGAACACCGGGGAGCTGTTTTTT. The rearrangement joins TRBV5-1 to TRBJ2-2; 12 positions agree with TRBD2. The J segment lost 0 bases and the V segment lost 5 bases, leaving 2 bases of the junction unmatched. Germline assignment: CDR1 SGHRS and CDR2 YFSETQ. This CDR3 spans 16 amino acids.

The CDR3 sequence is CASRPSGGGGELFF. CDR3 coding DNA: TGTGCCAGCAGGCCTAGTGGGGGTGGCGGGGAGCTGTTTTTT. V is TRBV6-5 and J is TRBJ2-2, with D perhaps assigned TRBD1 or TRBD2 (5 bases each). This CDR3 has 14 amino acids. Germline V gives CDR1 MNHEY, CDR2 SVGAGI. V gave up 6 bases and J gave up 7 bases, with 15 bases separating them.